These 28 T cell receptor beta chains were all obtained from the same sample, sequenced in a study of T cell responses to AZD1222 COVID-19 vaccine. Produced via immunoSEQ multiplex PCR; TCRdb's table is partial and in-frame only. The sample holds about 150,000 clones, 93% seen once. The sample in question was peripheral blood, obtained on day 0 of AZD1222 vaccination. The receptors come from an adult in good health.

The count of this clone is one. The V call is TRBV18, the J call TRBJ2-1; TRBD1 aligns across 7 bases. Germline lookup yields CDR1 KGHSH and CDR2 LQKENI. The V and J ends lost 3 bases and 2 bases, in that order; junction bases with no gene match: 7. The CDR3 is 16 residues long. The CDR3, as DNA: TGTGCCAGCTCACCCTTGACAGGGTCACCCTACAATGAGCAGTTCTTC. Translating gives CASSPLTGSPYNEQFF.

The chain has TRBV4-1 and TRBJ2-1, with D maybe TRBD2 (6 bases). CDR1 and CDR2 from the germline V gene are MGHRA and YSYEKL. V lost 1 base, J lost 5 bases, and 18 bases lay in between. This CDR3 is built from 17 residues. CDR3 in amino acids: CASSQGYPMAGNNEQFF. The CDR3 DNA sequence: TGCGCCAGCAGCCAAGGGTATCCAATGGCGGGAAACAATGAGCAGTTCTTC.

CDR3 sequence: CSVERKADAQDTQYF. The CDR3 nucleotides read TGCAGCGTTGAAAGGAAGGCAGATGCACAAGATACGCAGTATTTT. The J gene is TRBJ2-3, the V gene TRBV29-1; D is ambiguous. This CDR3 is 15 amino acids long. Germline V lookup: CDR1 SQVTM, CDR2 ANQGSEA. Trimming took 2 bases from V and 5 from J, leaving 17 bases between them.

This clone was recorded only once. The chain uses TRBV3-1 (or the pseudogene TRBV3-2) and TRBJ1-2; 7 nucleotides agree with TRBD1. Germline CDR1 is LGHDT and CDR2 is YNNKEL (reference sequence). The CDR3 has 13 amino acids. V shed 7 bases, J shed 8 bases, and the junction held 10 bases outside the gene matches. In DNA, the CDR3 is TGTGCCAGCAAACGGGGGACAGTGGGCGGCTACACCTTC. Its protein is CASKRGTVGGYTF.

This chain links TRBV11-2 with TRBJ2-7, with 11 bases identical to TRBD1. With V trimmed by 1 base and J by 5 bases, 4 bases remained unmatched. The germline V gene encodes CDR1 SGHAT and CDR2 FQNNGV. The CDR3 has 15 amino acids. CDR3 region: CASSLVGQGVHEQYF. The CDR3 DNA follows: TGTGCCAGCAGCTTAGTGGGACAGGGGGTCCACGAGCAGTACTTC.

This clone was seen a few times. This sequence joins TRBV11-2 and TRBJ2-1; perhaps D is TRBD1 or TRBD2 (5 bases each). The V gene's germline CDR1 is SGHAT and CDR2 FQNNGV. V was cut by 2 bases and J by 9 bases, with 11 bases left in between. The CDR3 is 13 amino acids. DNA for the CDR3: TGTGCCAGCAGCTTAATAACCGGGACTGAGCAGTTCTTC. Amino acids: CASSLITGTEQFF.

V is TRBV6-1 and J is TRBJ2-5, with D possibly matching TRBD1 (6 bases). This CDR3 is built from 17 residues. V lost 1 base and J lost 1, with 16 bases in between. From germline, CDR1 is MNHNS and CDR2 SASEGT. The CDR3 region has the DNA TGTGCCAGCAGTGAAGACAGCGGACAGACTATCCAAGAGACCCAGTACTTC. The encoded protein is CASSEDSGQTIQETQYF.

The rearrangement uses TRBV5-1 and TRBJ1-3, with no clear D. Deletions cut 4 bases from V and 8 bases from J, with 19 bases between. The CDR3 has 15 residues. The V gene's germline CDR1 is SGHRS and CDR2 YFSETQ. Here the CDR3 DNA reads TGCGCCAGCAGCCCGGAAGGACGCCCGATAGACACCATATATTTT. Its translation is CASSPEGRPIDTIYF.

The chain joins TRBV19 to TRBJ2-1, with 10 bases aligning to TRBD2. The germline gives CDR1 LNHDA, CDR2 SQIVND (reference sequence). CDR3 length equals 14 residues. Losses at the gene ends were 6 bases for V and 8 bases for J; bases not matched to a gene: 7. The CDR3, as DNA: TGTGCCAGTAGAGAAGCGGGAGGGCCCTATGAGCAGTTCTTC. It translates to CASREAGGPYEQFF.

The rearrangement uses TRBV2 and TRBJ2-7; tentative D call: TRBD2 (5 bases). CDR3 length: 13 amino acids. The V gene's germline CDR1 is SNHLY and CDR2 FYNNEI. Trimming left V 5 bases short and J 3 bases short, with 11 bases between. The CDR3 DNA reads TGTGCCAGCAGTACCCATACTAGCTACGAGCAGTACTTC. Its protein is CASSTHTSYEQYF.

V usage is TRBV19 and J usage is TRBJ2-1; 11 nucleotides align to TRBD2. Trimming cost V 5 bases and J 6 bases; bases outside gene matches: 9. This CDR3 comprises 16 residues. Germline V gene data show CDR1 as LNHDA and CDR2 as SQIVND (reference sequence). CDR3 DNA sequence: TGTGCCAGTAGTGGCCCGACTAGCGGGGACTCCAATGAGCAGTTCTTC. Amino acid sequence: CASSGPTSGDSNEQFF.

The chain joins TRBV11-3 to TRBJ2-2; weak D call: TRBD2 (6 bases). CDR3 length: 14 amino acids. V was shortened by 5 bases and J by 7 bases, with 14 bases between the two germline ends. Germline V gene lookup returns CDR1 SGHNT and CDR2 YENEEA. CDR3 sequence reads: CASSPRDGHGELFF. The DNA for the CDR3 is TGTGCCAGCAGCCCGCGGGACGGCCACGGGGAGCTGTTTTTT. Combining the CDR3 with reference TRBV11-3 and TRBJ2-2 gives the whole variable domain EAGVVQSPRYKIIEKKQPVAFWCNPISGHNTLYWYLQNLGQGPELLIRYENEEAVDDSQLPKDRFSAERLKGVDSTLKIQPAELGDSAVYLCASSPRDGHGELFFGEGSRLTVL.

The V call is TRBV27, the J call TRBJ2-3; D perhaps matches TRBD1 (6 bases). The CDR3 spans 22 residues. Between the trimmed V and J ends, which lost 2 bases and 0 bases, there was a span of 30 bases. From germline, CDR1 is MNHEY and CDR2 SMNVEV (reference sequence). The chain's CDR3 is CASSLRMWTERDLWPSTDTQYF. DNA of the CDR3: TGTGCCAGCAGTTTAAGGATGTGGACAGAACGCGACTTGTGGCCTAGCACAGATACGCAGTATTTT.

The chain is built from TRBV6-5 and TRBJ1-5; D is undetermined. Germline lookup yields CDR1 MNHEY and CDR2 SVGAGI. The V and J ends lost 8 bases and 5 bases respectively, with 16 bases between them. The CDR3 runs to 14 residues. CDR3 nucleotide sequence: TGTGCCAGCTCCCTGGAGGGCGGGGATCAGCCCCAGCATTTT. Translation: CASSLEGGDQPQHF.

The chain carries TRBV29-1 and TRBJ1-1; D ambiguous. Trimming removed 4 bases at V and 0 bases at J, with 9 bases between. CDR1 and CDR2 from the germline V gene are SQVTM and ANQGSEA. The length of the CDR3 is 13 residues. In nucleotides, the CDR3 is TGCAGCGTTGCTAACGGGGTGAACACTGAAGCTTTCTTT. It translates to CSVANGVNTEAFF.

This rearrangement joins TRBV3-1 (or the pseudogene TRBV3-2) to TRBJ2-1; 11 nucleotides line up with TRBD1. The CDR3 loop spans 17 amino acids. Germline loops: CDR1 LGHDT, CDR2 YNNKEL (reference sequence). V gave up 4 bases and J gave up 4 bases; unmatched junction bases: 9. The CDR3 sequence is CASSPRTGGVSYNEQFF. The DNA for the CDR3 is TGTGCCAGCAGCCCCCGGACAGGGGGCGTTTCGTACAATGAGCAGTTCTTC.

V gene TRBV27 combines with J gene TRBJ1-5, with D maybe TRBD1 (5 bases). The V end lost 8 bases, the J end lost 4 bases, and 12 bases lay between the germline ends. There are 13 residues in the CDR3. Germline CDR1 reads MNHEY; CDR2 reads SMNVEV (reference sequence). The CDR3 is CASYPGPNQPQHF. DNA for the CDR3: TGTGCCAGCTATCCAGGGCCTAATCAGCCCCAGCATTTT.

The chain combines TRBV28 with TRBJ1-2, with 8 bases that match TRBD1. The V gene's germline CDR1 is MDHEN and CDR2 SYDVKM. J lost 4 bases, V lost 7 bases, and 11 bases had no gene match. The CDR3 length is 15 residues. In DNA, the CDR3 is TGTGCCAGCAATGAAGAGGACAGGGTTCTCTATGGCTACACCTTC. Residues: CASNEEDRVLYGYTF.

V gene TRBV24-1 combines with J gene TRBJ2-5; D unclear. The CDR3 loop spans 12 amino acids. Per germline, CDR1 KGHDR and CDR2 SFDVKD. Trimming took off 4 bases at V and 2 bases at J, with 4 bases between the two ends. The CDR3 sequence is CATSEIQETQYF. The CDR3 nucleotides read TGTGCCACCAGTGAGATACAAGAGACCCAGTACTTC.

J is TRBJ2-1 and V is TRBV11-2; 7 positions agree with TRBD2. CDR1 SGHAT and CDR2 FQNNGV come from the germline V gene. This CDR3 region has 17 residues. J gave up 4 bases and V 5 bases, and 14 bases lay outside the gene matches. The CDR3 reads CASSTPPGTGGYNEQFF. The CDR3 nucleotides read TGTGCCAGCAGCACCCCTCCGGGGACGGGAGGTTACAATGAGCAGTTCTTC.

This chain links TRBV29-1 with TRBJ1-2; 7 bases are a match to TRBD1. After removal of 6 bases from V and 7 bases from J, the junction contained 20 bases not matched to a gene. The length of the CDR3 is 16 residues. From germline, CDR1 is SQVTM and CDR2 ANQGSEA. The CDR3 DNA is TGCAGCGTCTACTCGGGGTCCAGGGGGTTGCGAGGTGGCTACACCTTC. Its protein is CSVYSGSRGLRGGYTF.

In this sample, this clone turned up a few times. The V and J genes are TRBV18 and TRBJ2-7; no clear D. Germline-derived CDR1 and CDR2 are KGHSH and LQKENI. The CDR3 is 14 amino acids. V was pared by 3 bases and J by 0 bases, with 9 bases between. CDR3 nucleotides: TGTGCCAGCTCACCGGTGCCAGACTCCTACGAGCAGTACTTC. It specifies CASSPVPDSYEQYF.

V and J are TRBV20-1 and TRBJ2-5; 8 bases fit TRBD2. The CDR3 sequence is 11 residues long. Germline V lookup: CDR1 DFQATT, CDR2 SNEGSKA (reference sequence). V shed 7 bases, J shed 4 bases, and the junction held 2 bases outside the gene matches. CDR3 coding DNA: TGCAGTGGCAGCGGGGGAGAGACCCAGTACTTC. Translation: CSGSGGETQYF.

The gene calls are TRBV2 and TRBJ2-7; 13 bases are a match to TRBD2. The V and J ends lost 7 bases and 6 bases, in that order; junction bases with no gene match: 9. The CDR3 has 15 amino acids. Germline V lookup: CDR1 SNHLY, CDR2 FYNNEI. The CDR3 DNA is TGTGCCAGCACCTTTAGGACTAGCGGGAGAGGCGAGCAGTACTTC. Encoded protein: CASTFRTSGRGEQYF.

This rearrangement joins TRBV3-1 (or the pseudogene TRBV3-2) to TRBJ1-5; perhaps TRBD1 as D (6 bases). CDR3 length: 16 residues. Per germline, CDR1 LGHDT and CDR2 YNNKEL (reference sequence). Trimming pared 7 bases from V and 1 base from J, leaving 17 bases between. CDR3 residues: CASNPEDSKSNQPQHF. The CDR3 coding sequence is TGTGCCAGCAACCCAGAGGACAGTAAGAGCAATCAGCCCCAGCATTTT.

The chain combines TRBV6-1 with TRBJ2-7; D possibly corresponds to TRBD2 (5 bases). V was trimmed by 4 bases and J by 0 bases, leaving 19 bases between them. Per germline, CDR1 MNHNS and CDR2 SASEGT. CDR3 length: 17 amino acids. The CDR3 sequence is CASSVIGERRSSYEQYF. The CDR3 DNA sequence: TGTGCCAGCAGTGTCATTGGGGAGCGGAGAAGCTCCTACGAGCAGTACTTC.

The genes are TRBV27 and TRBJ2-7; a possible D gene is TRBD1 (5 bases). Germline-derived CDR1 and CDR2 are MNHEY and SMNVEV (reference sequence). The CDR3 sequence is 14 residues long. Trimming took 4 bases from V and 6 from J, leaving 16 bases between them. In nucleotides, the CDR3 is TGTGCCAGCAGTTCCTCATACTCAGACAGCGAGCAGTACTTC. Residues: CASSSSYSDSEQYF.

The chain uses TRBV27 and TRBJ2-1, with a possible D match to TRBD1 (6 bases). Germline V gene data show CDR1 as MNHEY and CDR2 as SMNVEV (reference sequence). This CDR3 has 17 amino acids. Trimming pared 5 bases from V and 0 bases from J, leaving 17 bases between. CDR3 sequence (DNA): TGTGCCAGCAGTAGGTGGGGGCGGGCCAGCTCCTACAATGAGCAGTTCTTC. Its protein product is CASSRWGRASSYNEQFF.